Listed here are 19 T cell receptor beta chains from one sample, sequenced in a study of cytomegalovirus exposure and HLA in healthy donors. Sequencing used immunoSEQ multiplex PCR; TCRdb keeps in-frame clones, though not all of them. Of fewer than 200,000 clones in the sample, more than 75% are singletons; the top ten hold around 7.2%. Sequenced input: PBMCs. These receptors came from a man aged 25 to 45 in good health and CMV-seropositive.

The V gene is TRBV2, the J gene TRBJ1-5, with unresolved D. Per the germline V gene, CDR1 is SNHLY and CDR2 is FYNNEI. The CDR3 totals 13 residues. The V gene lost 4 bases and the J gene lost 4 bases, with 8 bases spanning the gap. The CDR3 here is CASSGEPNQPQHF. The CDR3 nucleotides read TGTGCCAGCAGTGGGGAACCGAATCAGCCCCAGCATTTT.

CDR3 protein: CASSWESSGHTDTQYF. The CDR3 nucleotides read TGTGCCAGCAGTTGGGAGTCCAGCGGCCACACAGATACGCAGTATTTT. The chain carries TRBV6-5 and TRBJ2-3, with D maybe TRBD2 (5 bases). CDR1 is MNHEY and CDR2 is SVGAGI in the germline V gene. The CDR3 has 16 amino acids. The V end lost 4 bases, the J end lost 2 bases, and 16 bases lay between the germline ends.

The chain recombines TRBV28 with TRBJ1-5, with unresolved D. Germline V gene data show CDR1 as MDHEN and CDR2 as SYDVKM. The CDR3 has 17 amino acids. V lost 4 bases and J lost 2, with 18 bases in between. The CDR3 loop reads CASSWAGARIGNQPQHF. The CDR3 DNA follows: TGTGCCAGCAGTTGGGCGGGAGCCCGGATTGGCAATCAGCCCCAGCATTTT.

This sequence joins TRBV19 and TRBJ2-3, with a weak D call TRBD2 (5 bases). In germline, CDR1 is LNHDA, CDR2 SQIVND (reference sequence). V lost 3 bases and J 0 bases, leaving 13 bases between the germline ends. This CDR3 contains 16 residues. The CDR3 protein is CASSIAGGLSTDTQYF. In DNA form, the CDR3 reads TGTGCCAGTAGTATTGCCGGCGGGCTCAGCACAGATACGCAGTATTTT.

This chain links TRBV2 with TRBJ2-5, with TRBD2 matching over 16 bases. The ends lost 6 bases at V and 1 base at J; junction bases unmatched: 8. The CDR3 is made up of 18 amino acids. CDR1 is SNHLY, CDR2 FYNNEI, per germline. The CDR3 DNA follows: TGTGCCAGCAGCTCGGGACTAGCGGGAGGGCCGGGCCAAGAGACCCAGTACTTC. Translation gives CASSSGLAGGPGQETQYF.

CDR3 protein: CASSQGSEAFF. Here the CDR3 DNA reads TGTGCCAGCAGTCAAGGGAGTGAAGCTTTCTTT. This sequence joins TRBV6-5 and TRBJ1-1; D remains ambiguous. CDR1 is MNHEY, CDR2 SVGAGI, per germline. The CDR3 contains 11 residues. V lost 5 bases and J lost 7, with 8 bases in between.

The chain recombines TRBV5-6 with TRBJ2-7, with D perhaps being TRBD1 or TRBD2 (6 bases each). Germline V gene lookup returns CDR1 SGHDT and CDR2 YYEEEE. The CDR3 spans 16 residues. Trimming removed 4 bases at V and 3 bases at J, with 20 bases between. CDR3 sequence reads: CASSGRRGPEYYEQYF. The CDR3 DNA sequence: TGTGCCAGCAGCGGACGACGGGGGCCAGAATACTACGAGCAGTACTTC.

The CDR3 coding sequence is TGTGCCAGCAGCTCAGACAGGGGGCTCTACGAGCAGTACTTC. This translates into CASSSDRGLYEQYF. The chain carries TRBV27 and TRBJ2-7, with 10 bases fitting TRBD1. The V gene's germline CDR1 is MNHEY and CDR2 SMNVEV (reference sequence). Trimming cost V 6 bases and J 3 bases; bases outside gene matches: 5. The CDR3 has 14 residues.

The rearrangement joins TRBV4-1 to TRBJ2-7; 7 nucleotides agree with TRBD1. Germline CDR1 and CDR2: MGHRA and YSYEKL. The junction had 9 bases not matched to a gene; V was cut back by 4 bases and J by 6 bases. The CDR3 is made up of 14 amino acids. CDR3 in amino acids: CASSRPGQSSEQYF. The CDR3, as DNA: TGCGCCAGCAGCCGCCCGGGACAGTCTTCCGAGCAGTACTTC.

The chain uses TRBV29-1 and TRBJ2-5; 8 bases map to TRBD2. CDR3 length equals 14 residues. Trimming took 5 bases from V and 5 from J; bases not matched to a gene: 10. Per germline, CDR1 SQVTM and CDR2 ANQGSEA. The CDR3 region is CSVSLGGGGETQYF. The CDR3 DNA reads as TGCAGCGTTAGCCTCGGGGGGGGCGGGGAGACCCAGTACTTC. Full variable domain (outside the CDR3, taken from reference TRBV29-1 and TRBJ2-5): SAVISQKPSRDICQRGTSLTIQCQVDSQVTMMFWYRQQPGQSLTLIATANQGSEATYESGFVIDKFPISRPNLTFSTLTVSNMSPEDSSIYLCSVSLGGGGETQYFGPGTRLLVL.

The chain has TRBV7-6 and TRBJ1-4; D gene unclear. The V and J ends lost 5 bases and 0 bases respectively, with 10 bases between them. The CDR3 totals 15 residues. Germline loops: CDR1 SGHVS, CDR2 FNYEAQ. CDR3 nucleotide sequence: TGTGCCAGCAGCCCTGGGGTCGCAACTAATGAAAAACTGTTTTTT. Translating gives CASSPGVATNEKLFF.

The V and J genes are TRBV2 and TRBJ2-5, with D possibly being TRBD1 or TRBD2 (6 bases each). Germline assignment: CDR1 SNHLY and CDR2 FYNNEI. The length of the CDR3 is 11 residues. CDR3 sequence (DNA): TGTGGGGGGGCAAGACAAGAGACCCAGTACTTC. Amino acid sequence: CGGARQETQYF. Filled out from reference TRBV2 and TRBJ2-5, the complete variable domain reads EPEVTQTPSHQVTQMGQEVILRCVPISNHLYFYWYRQILGQKVEFLVSFYNNEISEKSEIFDDQFSVERPDGSNFTLKIRSTKLEDSAMYFCGGARQETQYFGPGTRLLVL.

The V gene is TRBV7-2, the J gene TRBJ1-5; no clear D. This CDR3 has 14 amino acids. V was pared by 1 base and J by 2 bases, with 6 bases between. The V gene's germline CDR1 is SGHTA and CDR2 FQGNSA. DNA for the CDR3: TGTGCCAGCAGCTTAGTTGACGGCAATCAGCCCCAGCATTTT. Encoded protein: CASSLVDGNQPQHF.

The gene calls are TRBV15 and TRBJ1-2, with D possibly matching TRBD1 (5 bases). This CDR3 contains 13 residues. Germline CDR1 LNHNV, CDR2 YYDKDF (reference sequence). The V end lost 6 bases, the J end lost 4 bases, and 12 bases lay between the germline ends. In DNA, the CDR3 is TGTGCCACCAGTCCAAGGGGTTTCTATGGCTACACCTTC. Protein product: CATSPRGFYGYTF.

V gene TRBV2 combines with J gene TRBJ1-5; D gene ambiguous. The germline V gene encodes CDR1 SNHLY and CDR2 FYNNEI. This CDR3 spans 14 amino acids. The germline V and J ends were trimmed by 4 bases and 0 bases, with 7 bases remaining between them. DNA for the CDR3: TGTGCCAGCAGTGCCCAGTATAGCAATCAGCCCCAGCATTTT. Its protein product is CASSAQYSNQPQHF.

The chain combines TRBV5-1 with TRBJ2-7; TRBD2 might be the D (6 bases). Germline-derived CDR1 and CDR2 are SGHRS and YFSETQ. The CDR3 spans 15 residues. The V end was cut by 4 bases, the J end by 2 bases, with 16 bases between. The CDR3 here is CASSPRGPTPYEQYF. Here the CDR3 DNA reads TGCGCCAGCAGCCCGCGGGGCCCAACCCCCTACGAGCAGTACTTC.

The chain couples TRBV7-2 to TRBJ2-7; D may be TRBD1 (5 bases). The CDR3 is 14 amino acids. CDR1 and CDR2 (germline): SGHTA, FQGNSA. Deletions cut 1 base from V and 1 base from J, with 8 bases between. The CDR3 DNA reads TGTGCCAGCAGCTTAGGGGGCAAATCCTACGAGCAGTACTTC. Translated, it gives CASSLGGKSYEQYF.

J is TRBJ2-3 and V is TRBV28; 12 bases map to TRBD1. CDR1 and CDR2 from the germline V gene are MDHEN and SYDVKM. Trimming at V came to 1 base and at J to 7 bases, leaving 6 bases not matched to a gene. There are 16 residues in the CDR3. This chain's CDR3 is CASSLFGTGGFNTQYF. In DNA form, the CDR3 reads TGTGCCAGCAGTTTATTCGGGACAGGGGGCTTTAATACGCAGTATTTT.

The J gene is TRBJ1-5, the V gene TRBV28; 7 bases align to TRBD1. Germline V gene data show CDR1 as MDHEN and CDR2 as SYDVKM. The junction had 12 bases not matched to a gene; V was cut back by 3 bases and J by 7 bases. This CDR3 has 16 amino acids. CDR3 protein: CASSFKGAGREQPQHF. For the CDR3, the DNA is TGTGCCAGCAGTTTTAAGGGGGCAGGGCGGGAACAGCCCCAGCATTTT.